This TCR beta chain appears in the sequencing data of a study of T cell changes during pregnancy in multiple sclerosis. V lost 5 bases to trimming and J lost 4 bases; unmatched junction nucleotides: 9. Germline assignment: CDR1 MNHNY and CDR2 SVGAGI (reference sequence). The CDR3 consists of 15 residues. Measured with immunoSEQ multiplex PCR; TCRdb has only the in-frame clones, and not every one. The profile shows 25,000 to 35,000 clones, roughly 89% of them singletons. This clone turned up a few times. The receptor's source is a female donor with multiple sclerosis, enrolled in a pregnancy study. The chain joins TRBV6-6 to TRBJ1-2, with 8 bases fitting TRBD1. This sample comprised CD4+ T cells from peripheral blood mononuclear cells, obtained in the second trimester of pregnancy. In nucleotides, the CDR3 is TGTGCCAGCAGTGCCGGACAGGGAGATATCTATGGCTACACCTTC. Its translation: CASSAGQGDIYGYTF.